These 17 T cell receptor beta chains were sequenced from one sample in a study of T cell responses to AZD1222 COVID-19 vaccine. Repertoires were generated with immunoSEQ multiplex PCR, while TCRdb's copy carries only in-frame clones and drops some. Among roughly 97,000 clones listed, about 89% were seen once. The sample consisted of peripheral blood, taken 28 days after the second dose of the MenACWY control vaccine. The receptors come from an adult who received the MenACWY meningococcal vaccine as a control.

The chain links TRBV4-1 to TRBJ1-1; D is uncertain. Germline V CDR1 and CDR2: MGHRA, YSYEKL. The CDR3 contains 18 residues. V was clipped by 0 bases and J by 5 bases, with 22 bases between them. The CDR3 DNA is TGCGCCAGCAGCCAAGAACCCCCCGTCTCCCCAGCGAGGACTGAAGCTTTCTTT. Translation: CASSQEPPVSPARTEAFF.

The gene calls are TRBV6-5 and TRBJ2-2; TRBD1 might be the D (6 bases). V lost 0 bases and J 1 base, leaving 6 bases between the germline ends. Germline V gives CDR1 MNHEY, CDR2 SVGAGI. This CDR3 has 15 amino acids. CDR3 sequence: CASSYSTGNTGELFF. CDR3 DNA: TGTGCCAGCAGTTACTCGACAGGGAACACCGGGGAGCTGTTTTTT.

The rearrangement joins TRBV19 to TRBJ1-6; maybe TRBD1 (5 bases). From germline, CDR1 is LNHDA and CDR2 SQIVND (reference sequence). Trimming stripped 6 bases from V and 5 bases from J, with 17 bases between. The CDR3 covers 16 residues. CDR3 residues: CASSPGTLADNSPLHF. The CDR3 bases are TGTGCCAGTAGCCCCGGGACCTTGGCCGATAATTCACCCCTCCACTTT.

The chain uses TRBV7-3 and TRBJ2-1, with D perhaps assigned TRBD1 or TRBD2 (5 bases each). Germline V CDR1 and CDR2: SGHTA, FQGTGA. The CDR3 loop spans 15 amino acids. Trimming took off 5 bases at V and 8 bases at J, with 19 bases between the two ends. The CDR3 here is CASSPQRGLSDEQFF. In nucleotides, the CDR3 is TGTGCCAGCAGCCCCCAGAGGGGTCTATCGGATGAGCAGTTCTTC.

The chain uses TRBV28 and TRBJ2-2, with D perhaps TRBD1 or TRBD2 (5 bases each). From germline, CDR1 is MDHEN and CDR2 SYDVKM. There are 14 residues in the CDR3. Trimming left V 8 bases short and J 6 bases short, with 16 bases between. Here the CDR3 reads CASGLQGEAGELFF. The CDR3 DNA follows: TGTGCCAGCGGGTTGCAGGGAGAGGCCGGGGAGCTGTTTTTT.

The chain recombines TRBV4-3 with TRBJ2-1; D gene ambiguous. The CDR3 covers 16 residues. Trimming removed 4 bases from V and 0 bases from J, with 13 bases in between. Germline V gene lookup returns CDR1 LGHNA and CDR2 YSLEER. DNA for the CDR3: TGCGCCAGCAGCCGGGCGACTCGGAGCTCCTACAATGAGCAGTTCTTC. Encoded protein: CASSRATRSSYNEQFF.

Written as DNA, the CDR3 is TGTGCCAGCAGCGGCGGACAGGGTTTTTATAATTCACCCCTCCACTTT. As protein: CASSGGQGFYNSPLHF. This chain links TRBV9 with TRBJ1-6; 8 nucleotides agree with TRBD1. V was clipped by 3 bases and J by 4 bases; unmatched bases: 6. There are 16 residues in the CDR3. Germline V gives CDR1 SGDLS, CDR2 YYNGEE.

This sequence joins TRBV9 and TRBJ2-7, with TRBD1 identical over 7 bases. V shed 2 bases, J shed 1 base, and the junction held 6 bases outside the gene matches. The CDR3 sequence is 15 residues long. Germline CDR1 reads SGDLS; CDR2 reads YYNGEE. The CDR3 protein is CASSVGTVESYEQYF. CDR3 bases: TGTGCCAGCAGCGTTGGGACAGTAGAATCCTACGAGCAGTACTTC.

The rearrangement links TRBV21-1 to TRBJ2-7; the DNA was not used to check the table's D call, TRBD1. TRBV21-1 is described as a pseudogene. This CDR3 contains 13 residues. CDR3 in amino acids: CAKTGVSSYEQYF. The CDR3, as DNA: TGTGCCAAGACAGGGGTAAGCTCCTACGAGCAGTACTTC.

The V and J genes are TRBV5-6 and TRBJ1-3, with D uncertain. The V end lost 2 bases, the J end lost 1 base, and 13 bases lay between the germline ends. CDR3 length equals 16 residues. Germline values: CDR1 SGHDT, CDR2 YYEEEE. CDR3 in amino acids: CASSFRTGRSGNTIYF. The CDR3 coding sequence is TGTGCCAGCAGCTTCAGGACGGGAAGGTCTGGAAACACCATATATTTT.

The chain joins TRBV19 to TRBJ1-4, with TRBD1 identical over 7 bases. Germline loops: CDR1 LNHDA, CDR2 SQIVND (reference sequence). V dropped 4 bases and J dropped 4; count of bases not matched to a gene: 3. The CDR3 totals 14 residues. The CDR3 DNA reads as TGTGCCAGTAGTACGGGACAGCATAATGAAAAACTGTTTTTT. It codes for CASSTGQHNEKLFF.

The chain joins TRBV19 to TRBJ1-5; 8 nucleotides align to TRBD1. Unmatched junction bases numbered 8, after V lost 5 bases and J lost 5 bases. The CDR3 extends over 15 amino acids. Germline V gives CDR1 LNHDA, CDR2 SQIVND (reference sequence). CDR3 region: CASSWRQGIDQPQHF. CDR3 DNA sequence: TGTGCCAGTAGTTGGAGACAGGGGATCGATCAGCCCCAGCATTTT.

The chain is built from TRBV5-1 and TRBJ1-2; D call uncertain. Looked up from germline, CDR1 is SGHRS and CDR2 is YFSETQ. The CDR3 contains 12 residues. Trimming shortened V by 5 bases and J by 4 bases, and 9 bases separated the two germline ends. CDR3 DNA: TGCGCCAGCAGTCGGTCCCTCTATGGCTACACCTTC. Translated: CASSRSLYGYTF. Based on the CDR3 plus reference TRBV5-1 and TRBJ1-2, the full variable domain is KAGVTQTPRYLIKTRGQQVTLSCSPISGHRSVSWYQQTPGQGLQFLFEYFSETQRNKGNFPGRFSGRQFSNSRSEMNVSTLELGDSALYLCASSRSLYGYTFGSGTRLTVV.

The chain carries TRBV12-3 or TRBV12-4 and TRBJ1-2; D perhaps matches TRBD1 (6 bases). The CDR3 runs to 13 residues. Trimming pared 2 bases from V and 4 bases from J, leaving 8 bases between. In DNA form, the CDR3 reads TGTGCCAGCAGTTTAATACAGGGCTATGGCTACACCTTC. It encodes CASSLIQGYGYTF.

The chain joins TRBV7-9 to TRBJ2-5; 13 nucleotides agree with TRBD2. In germline, CDR1 is SEHNR, CDR2 FQNEAQ (reference sequence). J lost 3 bases, V lost 5 bases, and 6 bases had no gene match. This CDR3 contains 16 residues. This CDR3 reads CASSPGTSGVEETQYF. The CDR3 bases are TGTGCCAGCAGCCCTGGGACTAGCGGGGTTGAAGAGACCCAGTACTTC.

V usage is TRBV5-4 and J usage is TRBJ1-1; TRBD1 aligns across 9 bases. This CDR3 contains 15 residues. J gave up 7 bases and V 0 bases, and 7 bases lay outside the gene matches. CDR1 SGHNT and CDR2 YYREEE come from the germline V gene (reference sequence). This chain's CDR3 is CASSLDLQGADEAFF. Here the CDR3 DNA reads TGTGCCAGCAGCTTGGACCTACAGGGGGCTGATGAAGCTTTCTTT.

This chain links TRBV5-4 with TRBJ2-5; D remains unclear. Germline CDR1 and CDR2: SGHNT and YYREEE (reference sequence). V was shortened by 2 bases and J by 1 base, with 9 bases between the two germline ends. CDR3 length: 14 residues. The CDR3 DNA follows: TGTGCCAGCAGCTTTGTGGGTCCCCAAGAGACCCAGTACTTC. It codes for CASSFVGPQETQYF.